Listed below are T cell receptor beta chains from one sample, sequenced in a study of cytomegalovirus exposure and HLA in healthy donors. Profiled with immunoSEQ multiplex PCR; TCRdb holds only in-frame clones, not every one. The sample yields about 120,000 clones, more than 70% seen once. Sequenced: PBMCs. Every receptor here comes from a woman in her thirties in good health and CMV-seronegative. Both conserved end residues are trimmed from each CDR3. The order of the fields is J gene, V gene, clone size, CDR3 protein. Part of the rows lack a size; the others show once, few, many or a class for expanded clones.

J gene: TRBJ2-1
V gene: TRBV13
clone size: NA
CDR3 protein: ASSLNQDTYNEQF

J gene: TRBJ2-7
V gene: TRBV13
clone size: NA
CDR3 protein: ASSPPGSPVGEQY

J gene: TRBJ1-1
V gene: TRBV7-9
clone size: NA
CDR3 protein: ASSPGAYRNTEAF

J gene: TRBJ2-5
V gene: TRBV6-1
clone size: NA
CDR3 protein: ASSWASSDQETQY

J gene: TRBJ2-5
V gene: TRBV11-3
clone size: many
CDR3 protein: ASSWRDRGWETQY

J gene: TRBJ2-7
V gene: TRBV4-1
clone size: once
CDR3 protein: ASSQAWSAGDTYEQY

J gene: TRBJ1-5
V gene: TRBV21-1
clone size: NA
CDR3 protein: ASSKVTREPNQPQH

J gene: TRBJ1-1
V gene: TRBV19
clone size: NA
CDR3 protein: ASSIDRTANTEAF

J gene: TRBJ2-2
V gene: TRBV5-6
clone size: NA
CDR3 protein: ASSLRTPGELF

J gene: TRBJ2-1
V gene: TRBV6-1
clone size: NA
CDR3 protein: ASGSTSGSYNEQF

J gene: TRBJ2-5
V gene: TRBV28
clone size: NA
CDR3 protein: ASSMGQQETQY

J gene: TRBJ2-2
V gene: TRBV11-3
clone size: NA
CDR3 protein: ASRTRTGELF

J gene: TRBJ1-5
V gene: TRBV30
clone size: NA
CDR3 protein: AWTTGLEQPQH

J gene: TRBJ2-3
V gene: TRBV2
clone size: NA
CDR3 protein: ASTLVGLPNTDTQY

J gene: TRBJ2-2
V gene: TRBV18
clone size: NA
CDR3 protein: ASSRLRSTGNTGELF

J gene: TRBJ1-1
V gene: TRBV18
clone size: NA
CDR3 protein: ASSPLSNDGGAF

J gene: TRBJ2-7
V gene: TRBV6-5
clone size: NA
CDR3 protein: ASSPLGPLAEQY

J gene: TRBJ2-1
V gene: TRBV5-1
clone size: NA
CDR3 protein: ASSLLAGASNEQF

J gene: TRBJ1-2
V gene: TRBV15
clone size: NA
CDR3 protein: ATSRGVRGDHGYT

J gene: TRBJ2-1
V gene: TRBV7-7
clone size: NA
CDR3 protein: ASSLLAGDNEQF

J gene: TRBJ1-2
V gene: TRBV29-1
clone size: NA
CDR3 protein: SVAGGRDYYGYT

J gene: TRBJ1-2
V gene: TRBV15
clone size: NA
CDR3 protein: ATRGRGRGWDYGYT

J gene: TRBJ2-3
V gene: TRBV5-6
clone size: NA
CDR3 protein: ASSPQDRPTDTQY

J gene: TRBJ2-2
V gene: TRBV6-5
clone size: NA
CDR3 protein: ASSYSGSDTGELF

J gene: TRBJ1-2
V gene: TRBV20-1
clone size: NA
CDR3 protein: SASAGHGYT

J gene: TRBJ1-2
V gene: TRBV27
clone size: NA
CDR3 protein: ASSLSYTRSYGYT

J gene: TRBJ1-1
V gene: TRBV9
clone size: NA
CDR3 protein: ASSAWDQGTEAF

J gene: TRBJ2-7
V gene: TRBV7-2
clone size: once
CDR3 protein: ASSSSGTATEQY

J gene: TRBJ1-5
V gene: TRBV2
clone size: NA
CDR3 protein: ASSGDSNQPQH

J gene: TRBJ1-2
V gene: TRBV7-9
clone size: once
CDR3 protein: ASSGPRNYGYT

J gene: TRBJ1-1
V gene: TRBV29-1
clone size: NA
CDR3 protein: SVGVQGMNTEAF

J gene: TRBJ2-7
V gene: TRBV27
clone size: once
CDR3 protein: ASSSPFYEQY

J gene: TRBJ1-4
V gene: TRBV6-5
clone size: NA
CDR3 protein: ASSPGVTTNEKLF

J gene: TRBJ2-5
V gene: TRBV6-1
clone size: NA
CDR3 protein: ASSRDYETQY

J gene: TRBJ2-1
V gene: TRBV29-1
clone size: NA
CDR3 protein: SVVGQGLYEQF

J gene: TRBJ1-2
V gene: TRBV6-5
clone size: once
CDR3 protein: ASSSPGGGLYGYT

J gene: TRBJ1-2
V gene: TRBV27
clone size: NA
CDR3 protein: ASRGTARIGGYT

J gene: TRBJ1-2
V gene: TRBV4-1
clone size: NA
CDR3 protein: ASSQEAGAIYGYT

J gene: TRBJ1-5
V gene: TRBV19
clone size: NA
CDR3 protein: ASSRGLDRAYSNQPQH

J gene: TRBJ2-1
V gene: TRBV14
clone size: NA
CDR3 protein: ASSRQAPSEQF

J gene: TRBJ2-3
V gene: TRBV11-3
clone size: NA
CDR3 protein: ASSLGGGGASDTQY

J gene: TRBJ1-1
V gene: TRBV7-9
clone size: few
CDR3 protein: ASSPLNTEAF

J gene: TRBJ1-4
V gene: TRBV9
clone size: NA
CDR3 protein: ASSVSGGRSEKLF

J gene: TRBJ2-5
V gene: TRBV9
clone size: NA
CDR3 protein: ASSVEGLAGQETQY

J gene: TRBJ1-1
V gene: TRBV18
clone size: NA
CDR3 protein: ASSPPRTGVNTEAF

J gene: TRBJ1-2
V gene: TRBV19
clone size: NA
CDR3 protein: ASSPEGYGYT

J gene: TRBJ2-3
V gene: TRBV7-3
clone size: NA
CDR3 protein: ASSLVLTDTQY

J gene: TRBJ1-1
V gene: TRBV29-1
clone size: NA
CDR3 protein: SVEGPRTEAF

J gene: TRBJ2-7
V gene: TRBV6-1
clone size: NA
CDR3 protein: AIFKGDRGYEQY

J gene: TRBJ2-3
V gene: TRBV4-3
clone size: NA
CDR3 protein: ASSQDTRRGTDTQY

J gene: TRBJ2-4
V gene: TRBV5-3
clone size: NA
CDR3 protein: ARSLGLAKNIQY

J gene: TRBJ1-1
V gene: TRBV6-4
clone size: NA
CDR3 protein: ASRNTNRGTEAF